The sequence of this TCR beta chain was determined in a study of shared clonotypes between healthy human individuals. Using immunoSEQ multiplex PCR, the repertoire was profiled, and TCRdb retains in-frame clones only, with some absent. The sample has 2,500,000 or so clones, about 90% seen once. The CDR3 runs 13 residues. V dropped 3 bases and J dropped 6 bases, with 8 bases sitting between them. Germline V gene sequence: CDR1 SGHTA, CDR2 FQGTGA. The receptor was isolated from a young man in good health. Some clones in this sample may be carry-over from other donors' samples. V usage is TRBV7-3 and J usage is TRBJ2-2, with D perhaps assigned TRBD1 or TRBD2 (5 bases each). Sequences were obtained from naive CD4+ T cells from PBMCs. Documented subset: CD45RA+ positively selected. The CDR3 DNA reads TGTGCCAGCAGCTTGAAGGGACCCGGGGAGCTGTTTTTT. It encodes CASSLKGPGELFF.